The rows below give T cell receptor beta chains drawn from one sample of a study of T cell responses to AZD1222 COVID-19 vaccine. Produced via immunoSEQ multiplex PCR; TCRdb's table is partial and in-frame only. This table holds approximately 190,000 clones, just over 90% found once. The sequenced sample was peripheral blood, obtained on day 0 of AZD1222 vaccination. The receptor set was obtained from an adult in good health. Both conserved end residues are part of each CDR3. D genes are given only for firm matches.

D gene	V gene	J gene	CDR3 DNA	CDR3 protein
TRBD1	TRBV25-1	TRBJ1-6	TGTGCCAGCAGTGAAGACAGGGGGTATAATTCACCCCTCCACTTT	CASSEDRGYNSPLHF
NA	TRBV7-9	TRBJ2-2	TGTGCCAGCAGCTTACGGGGACAGAACACCGGGGAGCTGTTTTTT	CASSLRGQNTGELFF
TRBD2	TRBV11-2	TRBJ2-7	TGTGCCAGCAGCTCCGGACTAGCGGGTGAGATCTACGAGCAGTACTTC	CASSSGLAGEIYEQYF
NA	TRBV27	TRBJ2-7	TGTGCCAGCAGTTACCTGACGTCTTCCAACGAGCAGTACTTC	CASSYLTSSNEQYF
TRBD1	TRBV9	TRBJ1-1	TGTGCCAGCAGCCAGGGGGGACAGAGGACTGAAGCTTTCTTT	CASSQGGQRTEAFF
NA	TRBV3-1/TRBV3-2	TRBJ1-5	TGTGCCAGCAGCCAAGACGCTCAGCCCCAGCATTTT	CASSQDAQPQHF
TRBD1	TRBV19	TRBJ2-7	TGTGCCAGTAGTATAGAAGGACAGGGTGCCGAGCAGTACTTC	CASSIEGQGAEQYF
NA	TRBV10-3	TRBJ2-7	TGTGCCACCTCTTTACCCTTCCCGAGCGGCTCCTACGAGCAGTACTTC	CATSLPFPSGSYEQYF
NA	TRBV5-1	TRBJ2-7	TGCGCCAGCAGCTTGGTTACTGGCAGGGAGGCGGTTGATTACGAGCAGTACTTC	CASSLVTGREAVDYEQYF
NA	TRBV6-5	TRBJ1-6	TGTGCCAGCAGCCCGGCGGTATGGGATTCACCCCTCCACTTT	CASSPAVWDSPLHF
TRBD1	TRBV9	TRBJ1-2	TGTGCCAGCAGTCAACCGGGACAGGGGGCCAAATTGGAGAACTATGGCTACACCTTC	CASSQPGQGAKLENYGYTF
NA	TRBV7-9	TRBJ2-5	TGTGCCAGCAGCTCCCCCCCCAGCTACCAAGAGACCCAGTACTTC	CASSSPPSYQETQYF
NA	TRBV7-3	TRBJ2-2	TGTGCCAGCAGCCTTGACTGGGGTACCGGGGAGCTGTTTTTT	CASSLDWGTGELFF
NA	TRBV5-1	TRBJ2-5	TGCGCCAGCAGCCCGAGGGGACTGGAAGAGACCCAGTACTTC	CASSPRGLEETQYF
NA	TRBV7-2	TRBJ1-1	TGTGCCAGCAGCCTTCGGGAGGGATGGCGTCCTGAAGCTTTCTTT	CASSLREGWRPEAFF
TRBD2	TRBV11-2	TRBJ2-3	TGTGCCAGCAGCTTAGTGGGGGGGATCACAGATACGCAGTATTTT	CASSLVGGITDTQYF